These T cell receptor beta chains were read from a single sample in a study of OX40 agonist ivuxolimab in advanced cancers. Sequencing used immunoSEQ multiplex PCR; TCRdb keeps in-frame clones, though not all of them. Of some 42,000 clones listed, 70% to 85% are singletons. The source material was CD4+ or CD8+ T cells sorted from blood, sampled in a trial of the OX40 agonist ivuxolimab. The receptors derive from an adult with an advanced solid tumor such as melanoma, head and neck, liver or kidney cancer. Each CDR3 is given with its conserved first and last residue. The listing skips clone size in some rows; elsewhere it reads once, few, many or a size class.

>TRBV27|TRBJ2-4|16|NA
CASSLPRLLAKNIQYF
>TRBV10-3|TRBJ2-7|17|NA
CAISESLASGDLYEQYF
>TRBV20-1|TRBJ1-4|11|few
CSPDRNEKLFF
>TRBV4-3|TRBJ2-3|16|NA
CASSHPGTGSTDTQYF
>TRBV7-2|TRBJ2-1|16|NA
CASSPRLADTYNEQFF
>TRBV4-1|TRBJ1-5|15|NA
CASSPTQEGFQPQHF
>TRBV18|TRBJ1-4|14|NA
CASSPGATNEKLFF
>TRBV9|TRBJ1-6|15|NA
CASSGLRATNSPLHF
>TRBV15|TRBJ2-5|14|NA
CATSREAGLETQYF
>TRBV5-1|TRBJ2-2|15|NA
CASSWGQGETGELFF
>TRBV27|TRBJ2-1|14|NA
CASSDSSSYNEQFF
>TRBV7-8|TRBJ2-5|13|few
CASSPPISETQYF
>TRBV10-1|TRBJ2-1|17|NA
CASSESTHERGNNEQFF
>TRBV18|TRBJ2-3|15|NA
CASSPDRGGSDTQYF